The 19 T cell receptor beta chains below were found in one sample sequenced in a study of CD8+CD57+ T cells in acquired aplastic anemia. It was patients with CD8+CD57+ cell expansion by flow cytometry who were chosen for sequencing. The TCR beta profiling, which covered VDJ combination and CDR3 sequence, was carried out using genomic DNA as the template. Using its own MiXCR run on the reads, TCRdb lists one record per CDR3 protein. The table shows about half a million distinct CDR3 sequences, with more than 25% occurring only once. Sequenced: sorted CD4+, CD8+, or CD8+CD57+ T cells (not recorded which) from PBMCs. Receptors were obtained from a human donor with aplastic anemia.

This clonotype was detected a few times. The V and J genes are TRBV6-2 or TRBV6-3 and TRBJ2-7; TRBD1 matches 10 bases. There are 19 residues in the CDR3. Germline lookup yields CDR1 MNHEY and CDR2 SVGEGT. Germline trimming cut 3 bases from V and 2 bases from J; bases unmatched to any gene: 16. For the CDR3, the DNA is TGTGCCAGCAGTTATCAACCCGCGACAGGGGGCGTCAACACCTACGAGCAGTACTTC. This translates into CASSYQPATGGVNTYEQYF.

For this clonotype: A clone one base away is much larger, so this may be a read error. V usage is TRBV2 and J usage is TRBJ2-7; possibly TRBD2 for D (6 bases). The CDR3 runs to 15 residues. CDR1 is SNHLY, CDR2 FYNNEI, per germline. CDR3 nucleotide sequence: TGTGTCAGCAGAGATTTCAGCGGGCTCTCCTACGAGCAGTACTTC. Translating it yields CVSRDFSGLSYEQYF. Based on the CDR3 plus reference TRBV2 and TRBJ2-7, the full variable domain is EPEVTQTPSHQVTQMGQEVILRCVPISNHLYFYWYRQILGQKVEFLVSFYNNEISEKSEIFDDQFSVERPDGSNFTLKIRSTKLEDSAMYFCVSRDFSGLSYEQYFGPGTRLTVT.

The J gene is TRBJ2-5, the V gene TRBV7-9; maybe TRBD2 (6 bases). The CDR3 sequence is 13 residues long. Germline CDR1 reads SEHNR; CDR2 reads FQNEAQ (reference sequence). V was pared by 5 bases and J by 5 bases, with 12 bases between. The CDR3 loop reads CASSPTAGETQYF. The CDR3 bases are TGTGCCAGCAGCCCGACCGCGGGGGAGACCCAGTACTTC.

The chain employs TRBV4-1 and TRBJ2-7, with 10 bases aligning to TRBD1. This CDR3 contains 15 residues. J was trimmed by 4 bases and V by 3 bases; bases with no gene match: 6. Germline V gene lookup returns CDR1 MGHRA and CDR2 YSYEKL. CDR3 coding DNA: TGCGCCAGCAGCCAGTCCGGGACAGGGGAGTACGAGCAGTACTTC. The encoded protein is CASSQSGTGEYEQYF.

V gene TRBV4-3 combines with J gene TRBJ1-1; D uncertain. Germline loops: CDR1 LGHNA, CDR2 YSLEER. The CDR3 totals 17 residues. V was cut by 0 bases and J by 4 bases, with 18 bases left in between. The CDR3 loop reads CASSQDRHGGRFTEAFF. The CDR3 DNA is TGCGCCAGCAGCCAAGATCGGCATGGAGGGAGATTCACTGAAGCTTTCTTT.

In its sample, this clonotype was seen a few times. The rearrangement links TRBV30 to TRBJ1-2; TRBD1 matches at 9 bases. J was trimmed by 6 bases and V by 6 bases; bases with no gene match: 2. This CDR3 has 11 amino acids. CDR1 GTSNPN and CDR2 SVGIG come from the germline V gene (reference sequence). CDR3 nucleotides: TGTGCCTGTTGGACAGGGGATGGCTACACCTTC. Translation: CACWTGDGYTF.

The rearrangement joins TRBV4-2 to TRBJ2-7; D might be TRBD1 (5 bases). The CDR3 covers 15 residues. CDR1 and CDR2 from the germline V gene are LGHNA and YNFKEQ. The ends were cut back, 1 base at V and 10 bases at J, with 20 bases in the middle. CDR3 nucleotides: TGTGCCAGCAGCCAAGCGCAGTTGGGGCGATCTCTACAGTACTTC. Its translation: CASSQAQLGRSLQYF.

The CDR3, as DNA: TGTGCCTGGGACAGGGAGCGATCACCCCTCCACTTT. Translation: CAWDRERSPLHF. V and J are TRBV30 and TRBJ1-6, with TRBD1 matching over 7 bases. Germline CDR1 reads GTSNPN; CDR2 reads SVGIG (reference sequence). The V and J ends lost 5 bases and 10 bases, in that order; junction bases with no gene match: 5. The CDR3 is made up of 12 amino acids.

This clonotype showed up just a few times. This rearrangement joins TRBV20-1 to TRBJ1-1; no clear D. The CDR3 totals 15 residues. CDR1 is DFQATT, CDR2 SNEGSKA, per germline (reference sequence). V was pared by 2 bases and J by 1 base, with 14 bases between. The CDR3 spells CSARRQTPPNTEAFF. CDR3 in DNA: TGCAGTGCTAGAAGGCAGACCCCCCCGAACACTGAAGCTTTCTTT.

A word on this clonotype: Just one base apart from a much larger clone, this may be a read error. The V and J genes are TRBV10-1 and TRBJ1-4; perhaps TRBD1 as D (5 bases). The CDR3 is 16 amino acids. In germline, CDR1 is WNHNN, CDR2 SYGVQD (reference sequence). CDR3 protein: CASSESFGGYNEKLSF. The CDR3 DNA reads TGCGCCAGCAGTGAGTCGTTCGGGGGGTATAATGAAAAACTGTCTTTT.

There are many counts of this clonotype. This chain connects TRBV4-2 to TRBJ1-5; D is uncertain. CDR3 length: 13 residues. Per germline, CDR1 LGHNA and CDR2 YNFKEQ. The V and J ends lost 0 bases and 15 bases respectively, with 15 bases between them. CDR3 sequence: CASSQELGVPMHF. The CDR3 coding sequence is TGTGCCAGCAGCCAAGAGTTGGGCGTCCCTATGCATTTT.

This clonotype has a handful of counts. J is TRBJ2-1 and V is TRBV7-3; tentative D call: TRBD2 (6 bases). The length of the CDR3 is 15 residues. CDR1 SGHTA and CDR2 FQGTGA come from the germline V gene. V was pared by 5 bases and J by 2 bases, with 13 bases between. The CDR3 DNA follows: TGTGCCAGCAGCATATGGGACTCCCCCTACAATGAGCAGTTCTTC. Protein product: CASSIWDSPYNEQFF.

The chain couples TRBV5-1 to TRBJ2-3; TRBD1 matches 7 bases. Germline V gives CDR1 SGHRS, CDR2 YFSETQ. Trimming took 4 bases from V and 3 from J; bases not matched to a gene: 8. This CDR3 is built from 15 residues. The CDR3 DNA reads TGCGCCAGCAGCGCCCGGGACAGTTCTACAGATACGCAGTATTTT. This sequence encodes CASSARDSSTDTQYF.

This clonotype appeared a few times. The chain combines TRBV30 with TRBJ2-5; 10 bases map to TRBD1. This CDR3 has 15 amino acids. The ends lost 0 bases at V and 4 bases at J; junction bases unmatched: 5. Germline values: CDR1 GTSNPN, CDR2 SVGIG (reference sequence). CDR3 loop: CAWSVPGQGGETQYF. CDR3 sequence (DNA): TGTGCCTGGAGTGTACCCGGACAGGGGGGAGAGACCCAGTACTTC.

Notes on this clonotype: A much larger clone differs by one base, so this may be a read error. The chain joins TRBV24-1 to TRBJ2-2; D is uncertain. The CDR3 is made up of 12 amino acids. Germline CDR1 and CDR2: KGHDR and SFDVKD. Trimming cost V 7 bases and J 4 bases, with 6 bases left between them. CDR3 region: CATRAATGELFF. The CDR3 DNA reads as TGTGCCACCAGGGCAGCCACCGGGGAGCTGTTTTTT.

The sample holds one count of this clonotype. In nucleotides, the CDR3 is TGCGCCAGCAGCGTAGCCGGACGGCTGTCAACCTACGAGCAGTACTTC. As protein: CASSVAGRLSTYEQYF. This sequence joins TRBV5-1 and TRBJ2-7; D gene ambiguous. CDR3 length: 16 amino acids. The germline V gene has CDR1 SGHRS and CDR2 YFSETQ. Trimming took off 4 bases at V and 2 bases at J, with 19 bases between the two ends.

There are a few counts of this clonotype. The chain links TRBV11-1 to TRBJ2-1; no firm D call. CDR1 and CDR2 from the germline V gene are SGHAT and FQDESV (reference sequence). The V and J ends lost 3 bases and 2 bases respectively, with 8 bases between them. This CDR3 has 14 amino acids. The DNA of the CDR3 is TGTGCCAGCAGCTTGGGGAACCCCTACAATGAGCAGTTCTTC. Translated: CASSLGNPYNEQFF.

The V gene is TRBV27, the J gene TRBJ1-1; 7 positions agree with TRBD1. V lost 4 bases to trimming and J lost 3 bases; unmatched junction nucleotides: 5. The CDR3 sequence is 14 residues long. Germline V CDR1 and CDR2: MNHEY, SMNVEV (reference sequence). The CDR3 loop is CASSSPGGYTEAFF. In nucleotides, the CDR3 is TGTGCCAGCAGTTCTCCAGGGGGGTACACTGAAGCTTTCTTT.

The table lists this clonotype with a few counts. The CDR3, as DNA: TGCAGCGTTTCACGGACAGGGGACACTGAAGCTTTCTTT. This translates into CSVSRTGDTEAFF. V is TRBV29-1 and J is TRBJ1-1, with 9 positions matching TRBD1. V trimming: 5 bases; J trimming: 3 bases; junction bases outside the gene matches: 4. In germline, CDR1 is SQVTM, CDR2 ANQGSEA. This CDR3 is built from 13 residues.